This T cell receptor (beta chain) emerged from a study of regulatory and conventional T cells in RAG deficiency. Germline-derived CDR1 and CDR2 are SNHLY and FYNNEI. V lost 2 bases and J lost 3, with 8 bases in between. The CDR3 is 14 amino acids. Blood CD4+ CD25-low CD127-high conventional T cells supplied the genomic DNA template. Produced via immunoSEQ multiplex PCR; TCRdb's table is partial and in-frame only. The table lists 20,000 to 25,000 clones, about 92% of them singletons. These sequences were also reported in another study, on regulatory T cells. From that second work: The primer mix had 52 TRBV and 13 TRBJ primers.

The chain carries TRBV2 and TRBJ1-5; D unclear. This TCR was sampled from a human donor in good health. The sample consisted of CD4+ T cells sorted from blood. CDR3 coding DNA: TGTGCCAGCAGTGAATTGGGTGACAATCAGCCCCAGCATTTT. This sequence encodes CASSELGDNQPQHF.